The 30 T cell receptor beta chains given below trace back to one sample, sequenced in a study of early T cells in non-severe SARS-CoV-2 infection. TCRdb called the 5' RACE reads again in MiXCR, with one record for every CDR3 protein. Of 85,000 to 100,000 distinct CDR3 sequences in the sample, approximately 17% were seen once. The material sequenced was whole blood. Receptors were obtained from an adult who was a healthcare worker with PCR-confirmed SARS-CoV-2 infection or an uninfected control (not recorded which).

This clonotype was detected only a few times. The V and J genes are TRBV29-1 and TRBJ2-5, with D perhaps TRBD1 or TRBD2 (5 bases each). Germline CDR1 SQVTM, CDR2 ANQGSEA. V was shortened by 5 bases and J by 1 base, with 14 bases between the two germline ends. The CDR3 is 14 amino acids. The CDR3 protein is CSVRFRDRQETQYF. CDR3 in DNA: TGCAGCGTTCGGTTCCGGGACCGCCAAGAGACCCAGTACTTC.

The chain couples TRBV28 to TRBJ1-6; D is perhaps TRBD1 (6 bases). The CDR3 sequence is 14 residues long. The germline V and J ends were trimmed by 0 bases and 10 bases, with 10 bases remaining between them. Germline loops: CDR1 MDHEN, CDR2 SYDVKM. In nucleotides, the CDR3 is TGTGCCAGCAGTTTATGGGACAGTCCATCACCCCTCCACTTT. Translation gives CASSLWDSPSPLHF.

The V and J genes are TRBV10-3 and TRBJ2-3; D tentatively fits TRBD1 or TRBD2 (5 bases each). The CDR3 covers 13 residues. Trimming removed 1 base from V and 3 bases from J, with 5 bases in between. Germline V CDR1 and CDR2: ENHRY, SYGVKD. CDR3 DNA sequence: TGTGCCATCAGTGAGTGGGGGACAGATACGCAGTATTTT. Translation gives CAISEWGTDTQYF.

This clonotype was counted ten times or more. The chain combines TRBV12-3 or TRBV12-4 with TRBJ2-1; the D gene is possibly TRBD1 (6 bases). Deletions cut 3 bases from V and 9 bases from J, with 12 bases between. The CDR3 runs to 13 residues. The CDR3 sequence: CASSLTRDIEQFF. CDR3 nucleotide sequence: TGTGCCAGCAGTTTGACAAGGGACATTGAGCAGTTCTTC.

In its sample, this clonotype was seen a few times. V gene TRBV4-1 combines with J gene TRBJ1-1; D not certain. The V gene lost 0 bases and the J gene lost 1 base, with 6 bases spanning the gap. Germline CDR1 MGHRA, CDR2 YSYEKL. The CDR3 has 14 residues. The CDR3 region has the DNA TGCGCCAGCAGCCAAGATACCTGGAACACTGAAGCTTTCTTT. This sequence encodes CASSQDTWNTEAFF.

This clonotype was counted at least ten times. The chain has TRBV21-1 and TRBJ2-5. TRBV21-1 is labeled a pseudogene. The CDR3 is 16 residues long. Here the CDR3 reads CASSNVVDSGRETQYF. The DNA of the CDR3 is TGTGCCAGCAGCAACGTGGTCGACTCCGGTCGGGAGACCCAGTACTTC.

This clonotype was seen more than once but under ten times. The chain joins TRBV12-5 to TRBJ2-1; TRBD2 agrees at 9 bases. CDR3 length equals 17 residues. The J segment lost 2 bases and the V segment lost 6 bases, leaving 11 bases of the junction unmatched. The V gene's germline CDR1 is LGHNT and CDR2 FRNRAP. CDR3: CASGNGSGSKAYNEQFF. For the CDR3, the DNA is TGTGCTAGTGGAAACGGTAGCGGGAGTAAGGCCTACAATGAGCAGTTCTTC.

This clonotype showed up just a few times. The chain joins TRBV27 to TRBJ2-6; TRBD1 matches 10 bases. The CDR3 length is 18 residues. J lost 0 bases, V lost 5 bases, and 7 bases had no gene match. Germline CDR1 MNHEY, CDR2 SMNVEV (reference sequence). The CDR3 sequence: CASSRGQGVGSGANVLTF. The CDR3 DNA follows: TGTGCCAGCAGTAGAGGACAGGGGGTAGGCTCTGGGGCCAACGTCCTGACTTTC.

This clonotype was observed a few times. The V gene is TRBV5-5, the J gene TRBJ2-1; D gene ambiguous. This CDR3 comprises 16 residues. Between the trimmed V and J ends, which lost 1 base and 4 bases, there was a span of 15 bases. Germline CDR1 reads SGHKS; CDR2 reads YYEKEE (reference sequence). CDR3 DNA: TGTGCCAGCAGCTTGCGCGACCCTAACCAATACAATGAGCAGTTCTTC. This sequence encodes CASSLRDPNQYNEQFF.

The chain carries TRBV7-9 and TRBJ2-5, with D maybe TRBD1 (6 bases). V lost 1 base, J lost 3 bases, and 12 bases lay in between. The CDR3 consists of 15 residues. CDR1 and CDR2 from the germline V gene are SEHNR and FQNEAQ (reference sequence). This CDR3 reads CASSLGWPGEETQYF. The CDR3 DNA reads as TGTGCCAGCAGCTTAGGATGGCCAGGGGAAGAGACCCAGTACTTC.

CDR3 loop: CASSLGSIATNEKLFF. The CDR3 DNA sequence: TGTGCCAGCAGCTTAGGAAGTATTGCAACTAATGAAAAACTGTTTTTT. The J gene is TRBJ1-4, the V gene TRBV7-6; D not resolved. Per germline, CDR1 SGHVS and CDR2 FNYEAQ. CDR3 length equals 16 residues. Deletions cut 1 base from V and 0 bases from J, with 9 bases between. The full variable domain, in which reference TRBV7-6 and TRBJ1-4 provide the parts outside the CDR3, is GAGVSQSPRYKVTKRGQDVALRCDPISGHVSLYWYRQALGQGPEFLTYFNYEAQQDKSGLPNDRFSAERPEGSISTLTIQRTEQRDSAMYRCASSLGSIATNEKLFFGSGTQLSVL.

The rearrangement joins TRBV7-2 to TRBJ1-3, with 7 bases that match TRBD1. The CDR3 is 15 residues long. The trim removed 3 bases at V and 4 bases at J, leaving 6 bases unmatched. Per germline, CDR1 SGHTA and CDR2 FQGNSA. CDR3 region: CASSFSTGKGNTIYF. CDR3 bases: TGTGCCAGCAGCTTCTCGACAGGGAAGGGAAACACCATATATTTT.

This clonotype has a handful of counts. V is TRBV7-2 and J is TRBJ2-2, with TRBD1 matching 8 bases. In germline, CDR1 is SGHTA, CDR2 FQGNSA. With V trimmed by 4 bases and J by 6 bases, 7 bases remained unmatched. The CDR3 consists of 15 residues. The DNA of the CDR3 is TGTGCCAGCAGCTCGCGGACAGGGCAGGCCGGGGAGCTGTTTTTT. This sequence encodes CASSSRTGQAGELFF.

The sample holds many counts of this clonotype. The rearrangement links TRBV27 to TRBJ1-5; 7 nucleotides match TRBD1. Per germline, CDR1 MNHEY and CDR2 SMNVEV (reference sequence). The CDR3 extends over 17 amino acids. The junction had 17 bases not matched to a gene; V was cut back by 5 bases and J by 7 bases. CDR3 bases: TGTGCCAGCAGTCCTCTTAACAGGGGAGGTAATATCCAGCCCCAGCATTTT. Translation: CASSPLNRGGNIQPQHF.

This clonotype was found once. CDR3 nucleotides: TGCGCCAGCAGCCAAGAACCGCGGTTTTCCGGGGAGCTGTTTTTT. Residues: CASSQEPRFSGELFF. The chain couples TRBV4-3 to TRBJ2-2; D not certain. Germline values: CDR1 LGHNA, CDR2 YSLEER. The CDR3 consists of 15 residues. Trimming shortened V by 0 bases and J by 6 bases, and 11 bases separated the two germline ends.

V gene TRBV29-1 combines with J gene TRBJ2-5, with D possibly TRBD1 on 5 matching bases. The V gene lost 0 bases and the J gene lost 1 base, with 6 bases spanning the gap. The germline CDR1 and CDR2 sequences are SQVTM and ANQGSEA. The CDR3 runs 13 residues. CDR3 in DNA: TGCAGCGTTGAAGAGGACATCCAAGAGACCCAGTACTTC. It codes for CSVEEDIQETQYF.

V and J are TRBV20-1 and TRBJ2-5; the D gene could be TRBD1 or TRBD2 (6 bases each). Germline assignment: CDR1 DFQATT and CDR2 SNEGSKA (reference sequence). The V end was cut by 0 bases, the J end by 4 bases, with 21 bases between. The CDR3 consists of 17 residues. CDR3 in DNA: TGCAGTGCTAGAGATCCATATGGGGGCGCGGGACGAGAGACCCAGTACTTC. This sequence encodes CSARDPYGGAGRETQYF.

The genes are TRBV7-2 and TRBJ2-1, with D maybe TRBD2 (5 bases). The CDR3 sequence is 17 residues long. V gave up 1 base and J gave up 2 bases, with 15 bases separating them. CDR1 is SGHTA and CDR2 is FQGNSA in the germline V gene. The CDR3 DNA reads as TGTGCCAGCAGCTTAGTACGGGGTTCTGGGACCTACAATGAGCAGTTCTTC. Translating it yields CASSLVRGSGTYNEQFF.

The V call is TRBV19, the J call TRBJ2-7; D perhaps matches TRBD1 (5 bases). The CDR3 spans 14 residues. Trimming pared 5 bases from V and 0 bases from J, leaving 11 bases between. Germline values: CDR1 LNHDA, CDR2 SQIVND (reference sequence). The CDR3 is CASSSGWGSYEQYF. The CDR3 region has the DNA TGTGCCAGTAGTTCAGGGTGGGGCTCCTACGAGCAGTACTTC.

A few counts support this clonotype. This chain connects TRBV7-6 to TRBJ2-2; D gene ambiguous. CDR1 and CDR2 from the germline V gene are SGHVS and FNYEAQ. The CDR3 sequence is 17 residues long. V lost 1 base, J lost 2 bases, and 14 bases lay in between. DNA for the CDR3: TGTGCCAGCAGCTTAGAACCTACGAGGCTAAACACCGGGGAGCTGTTTTTT. Its protein product is CASSLEPTRLNTGELFF.

This clonotype was counted a few times. The chain links TRBV20-1 to TRBJ1-1; D perhaps matches TRBD1 (5 bases). Per the germline V gene, CDR1 is DFQATT and CDR2 is SNEGSKA (reference sequence). V was shortened by 1 base and J by 3 bases, with 12 bases between the two germline ends. The CDR3 length is 14 residues. The CDR3 DNA sequence: TGCAGTGCTAGAGGGGGCAGGACGGACACTGAAGCTTTCTTT. Translation: CSARGGRTDTEAFF.

This clonotype was counted only a few times. This rearrangement joins TRBV4-3 to TRBJ2-5, with TRBD2 matching over 10 bases. After removal of 2 bases from V and 5 bases from J, the junction contained 5 bases not matched to a gene. There are 15 residues in the CDR3. Germline V gene lookup returns CDR1 LGHNA and CDR2 YSLEER. CDR3 amino acids: CASSQIAGGRETQYF. In DNA, the CDR3 is TGCGCCAGCAGCCAAATAGCGGGGGGTAGGGAGACCCAGTACTTC.

The rearrangement links TRBV7-9 to TRBJ1-1; no clear D gene. This CDR3 comprises 12 residues. V was shortened by 7 bases and J by 1 base, with 7 bases between the two germline ends. Germline values: CDR1 SEHNR, CDR2 FQNEAQ (reference sequence). Here the CDR3 DNA reads TGTGCCAGCAAGGTAGAGAACACTGAAGCTTTCTTT. It codes for CASKVENTEAFF.

This rearrangement joins TRBV6-5 to TRBJ1-3; D is uncertain. The length of the CDR3 is 12 residues. V was shortened by 4 bases and J by 4 bases, with 5 bases between the two germline ends. The germline V gene has CDR1 MNHEY and CDR2 SVGAGI. The CDR3 is CASSSTGNTIYF. CDR3 nucleotide sequence: TGTGCCAGCAGTTCAACAGGAAACACCATATATTTT.

This clonotype was found a few times. The chain uses TRBV5-4 and TRBJ2-1; D is tentatively TRBD1 or TRBD2 (5 bases each). Germline lookup yields CDR1 SGHNT and CDR2 YYREEE (reference sequence). This CDR3 has 13 residues. Trimming removed 7 bases at V and 8 bases at J, with 16 bases between. CDR3: CASAGAGWDEQFF. CDR3 in DNA: TGTGCCAGCGCCGGGGCAGGTTGGGATGAGCAGTTCTTC.

This chain links TRBV7-2 with TRBJ2-2, with D possibly being TRBD2 (5 bases). The ends were cut back, 11 bases at V and 1 base at J, with 14 bases in the middle. The CDR3 covers 14 residues. CDR1 SGHTA and CDR2 FQGNSA come from the germline V gene. The CDR3 nucleotides are TGTGCCGAGCGACGGGGAAGGAACACCGGGGAGCTGTTTTTT. It codes for CAERRGRNTGELFF.

CDR3 DNA: TGTGCCAGCAGGACTAGCGGGGGGTACCTCTACGAGCAGTACTTC. It yields the protein CASRTSGGYLYEQYF. The chain recombines TRBV6-2 or TRBV6-3 with TRBJ2-7, with TRBD2 matching 13 bases. J lost 3 bases, V lost 6 bases, and 5 bases had no gene match. CDR1 and CDR2 from the germline V gene are MNHEY and SVGEGT. The CDR3 is 15 amino acids.

The chain joins TRBV12-3 or TRBV12-4 to TRBJ1-4; D may be TRBD1 (6 bases). The germline V and J ends were trimmed by 5 bases and 10 bases, with 17 bases remaining between them. The CDR3 has 14 amino acids. The CDR3 DNA sequence: TGTGCCAGCAGTCCTACAGGGTTCGGAGGAAAACTGTTTTTT. It specifies CASSPTGFGGKLFF.

This clonotype turned up a few times. The rearrangement joins TRBV29-1 to TRBJ2-1, with TRBD2 matching 7 bases. After removal of 1 base from V and 0 bases from J, the junction contained 3 bases not matched to a gene. Germline values: CDR1 SQVTM, CDR2 ANQGSEA. The CDR3 runs to 15 residues. The CDR3 nucleotides read TGCAGCGTTGAAGGGGAGGGTAGCTCCTACAATGAGCAGTTCTTC. Translating it yields CSVEGEGSSYNEQFF.

The chain joins TRBV15 to TRBJ2-3; no definite D call. V shed 7 bases and J shed 2 bases, with 13 bases lying between them. The V gene's germline CDR1 is LNHNV and CDR2 YYDKDF (reference sequence). The CDR3 length is 14 residues. CDR3 region: CATNIRTDTDTQYF. The CDR3 DNA follows: TGTGCCACCAACATCAGGACGGACACAGATACGCAGTATTTT.